Shown below are 8 T cell receptor beta chains from a single sample sequenced in a study of T cell responses to AZD1222 COVID-19 vaccine. The method was immunoSEQ multiplex PCR; TCRdb's version includes in-frame clones alone and lacks a portion of them. The sample comprises tens of thousands of clones, around 87% of which are singletons, and 24% rests with the top ten. The source was peripheral blood, collected on day 0 of AZD1222 vaccination. The source of these receptors is an adult in good health.

The chain carries TRBV15 and TRBJ1-1; D is perhaps TRBD1 (5 bases). Germline CDR1 LNHNV, CDR2 YYDKDF (reference sequence). This CDR3 is built from 16 residues. V was trimmed by 0 bases and J by 4 bases, leaving 15 bases between them. In nucleotides, the CDR3 is TGTGCCACCAGCAGAGAGGGGCCGGAGCCCCCCACTGAAGCTTTCTTT. It encodes CATSREGPEPPTEAFF.

This clone is a singleton in its sample. This chain connects TRBV12-3 or TRBV12-4 to TRBJ1-1; D is uncertain. V lost 6 bases and J 1 base, leaving 9 bases between the germline ends. This CDR3 comprises 13 residues. CDR3 sequence (DNA): TGTGCCAGCAGACCTAACAAGAACACTGAAGCTTTCTTT. Amino acids: CASRPNKNTEAFF.

The J gene is TRBJ2-7, the V gene TRBV19, with D tentatively TRBD2 (6 bases). Germline assignment: CDR1 LNHDA and CDR2 SQIVND (reference sequence). Trimming took 10 bases from V and 7 from J, leaving 20 bases between them. CDR3 length: 13 residues. CDR3 bases: TGTGCCACCTCCCAGGAGGGGCGGTGGGAGCAGTACTTC. This encodes CATSQEGRWEQYF.

The chain is built from TRBV5-5 and TRBJ1-5; D uncertain. Germline assignment: CDR1 SGHKS and CDR2 YYEKEE (reference sequence). This CDR3 has 13 residues. Trimming cost V 1 base and J 3 bases, with 5 bases left between them. CDR3 region: CASSLTDNQPQHF. CDR3 in DNA: TGTGCCAGCAGCTTGACGGACAATCAGCCCCAGCATTTT.

The J gene is TRBJ1-2, the V gene TRBV28; TRBD1 agrees at 9 bases. This CDR3 has 14 amino acids. V shed 7 bases and J 2 bases; nucleotides not matched to a gene: 5. Germline CDR1 reads MDHEN; CDR2 reads SYDVKM. Here the CDR3 reads CASNPGTGNYGYTF. The CDR3 nucleotides read TGTGCCAGCAACCCCGGGACAGGGAACTATGGCTACACCTTC.

The rearrangement links TRBV19 to TRBJ1-2; D is unresolved. The germline V and J ends were trimmed by 2 bases and 3 bases, with 10 bases remaining between them. The CDR3 loop spans 14 amino acids. Germline assignment: CDR1 LNHDA and CDR2 SQIVND (reference sequence). In nucleotides, the CDR3 is TGTGCCAGTAGTATAAGCCCGTCCGACTATGGCTACACCTTC. Translated, it gives CASSISPSDYGYTF.

The rearrangement joins TRBV11-2 to TRBJ1-1; unclear D gene. Germline CDR1 is SGHAT and CDR2 is FQNNGV. The CDR3 totals 13 residues. V dropped 5 bases and J dropped 4 bases, with 11 bases sitting between them. The CDR3 DNA sequence: TGTGCCAGCAGCCCATTACAGATCACTGAAGCTTTCTTT. It is translated as CASSPLQITEAFF.

CDR3 region: CASNRFAGHNEQFF. The CDR3 DNA reads TGTGCCAGCAATCGGTTCGCGGGCCACAATGAGCAGTTCTTC. This rearrangement joins TRBV6-5 to TRBJ2-1, with D perhaps TRBD2 (5 bases). The CDR3 covers 14 residues. The V end lost 7 bases, the J end lost 5 bases, and 15 bases lay between the germline ends. Germline V gene data show CDR1 as MNHEY and CDR2 as SVGAGI.